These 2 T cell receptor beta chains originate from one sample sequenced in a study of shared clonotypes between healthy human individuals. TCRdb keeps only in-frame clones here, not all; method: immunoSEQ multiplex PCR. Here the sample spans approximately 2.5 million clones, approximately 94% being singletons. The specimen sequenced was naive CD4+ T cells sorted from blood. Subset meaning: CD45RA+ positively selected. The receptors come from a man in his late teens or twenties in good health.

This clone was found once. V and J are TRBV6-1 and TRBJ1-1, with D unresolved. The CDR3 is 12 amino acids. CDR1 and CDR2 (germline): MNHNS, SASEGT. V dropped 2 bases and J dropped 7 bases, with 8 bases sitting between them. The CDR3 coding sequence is TGTGCCAGCAGTGAAATCGGGGTTGAAGCTTTCTTT. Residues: CASSEIGVEAFF.

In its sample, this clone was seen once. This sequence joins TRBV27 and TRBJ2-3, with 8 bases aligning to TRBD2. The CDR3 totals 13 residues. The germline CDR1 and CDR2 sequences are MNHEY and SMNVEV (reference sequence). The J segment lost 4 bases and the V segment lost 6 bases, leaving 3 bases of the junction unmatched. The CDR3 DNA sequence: TGTGCCAGCAGGAATAGCGGGGCAGATACGCAGTATTTT. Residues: CASRNSGADTQYF.